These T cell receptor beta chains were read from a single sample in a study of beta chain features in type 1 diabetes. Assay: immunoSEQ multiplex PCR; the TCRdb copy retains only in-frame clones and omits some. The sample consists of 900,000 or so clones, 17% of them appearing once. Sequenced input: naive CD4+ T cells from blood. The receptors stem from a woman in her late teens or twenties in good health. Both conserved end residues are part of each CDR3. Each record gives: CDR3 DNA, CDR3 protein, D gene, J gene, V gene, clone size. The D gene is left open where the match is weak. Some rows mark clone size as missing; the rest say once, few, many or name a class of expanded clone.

cdr3_nt: TGTGCCAGCAGTTTATTGTCCTCGCACTCCTACGAGCAGTACTTC; cdr3_aa: CASSLLSSHSYEQYF; d_call: .; j_call: TRBJ2-7; v_call: TRBV27; clone_size: few
cdr3_nt: TGTGCCAGTCGCCTAAACACCGGGGAGCTGTTTTTT; cdr3_aa: CASRLNTGELFF; d_call: .; j_call: TRBJ2-2; v_call: TRBV19; clone_size: once
cdr3_nt: TGTGCCAGCAACCCCAGGGTTGCAGGGTATGGCTACACCTTC; cdr3_aa: CASNPRVAGYGYTF; d_call: .; j_call: TRBJ1-2; v_call: TRBV2; clone_size: .
cdr3_nt: TGTGCCAGTAGTCGTGACAGCCGCCTCAATCAGCCCCAGCATTTT; cdr3_aa: CASSRDSRLNQPQHF; d_call: .; j_call: TRBJ1-5; v_call: TRBV19; clone_size: .
cdr3_nt: TGTGCCAGCAGCGGTACAGGGACTAGCGGGAGCGTGGCCAAAAACATTCAGTACTTC; cdr3_aa: CASSGTGTSGSVAKNIQYF; d_call: TRBD2; j_call: TRBJ2-4; v_call: TRBV9; clone_size: few
cdr3_nt: TGTGCCAGCAGCGCTCGGGACCAAACCCACAATGAGCAGTTCTTC; cdr3_aa: CASSARDQTHNEQFF; d_call: .; j_call: TRBJ2-1; v_call: TRBV11-2; clone_size: .
cdr3_nt: TGTGCCAGCGGTCTGTGGGCTGAAGCTTTCTTT; cdr3_aa: CASGLWAEAFF; d_call: .; j_call: TRBJ1-1; v_call: TRBV19; clone_size: .
cdr3_nt: TGTGCCAGTCGGTCCCTCTCGGGAGCTGAAGATACGCAGTATTTT; cdr3_aa: CASRSLSGAEDTQYF; d_call: .; j_call: TRBJ2-3; v_call: TRBV4-2; clone_size: .
cdr3_nt: TGTGCCAGCAGTTTAAGCGCCATGGAGCTCCTGGACGAGCAGTACTTC; cdr3_aa: CASSLSAMELLDEQYF; d_call: .; j_call: TRBJ2-7; v_call: TRBV28; clone_size: few
cdr3_nt: TGTGCCAGCAGCCAACTACAGGGGGCTGCTTTCTTT; cdr3_aa: CASSQLQGAAFF; d_call: TRBD1; j_call: TRBJ1-1; v_call: TRBV14; clone_size: few
cdr3_nt: TGTGCCAGCAGCTTAGCGCGGACTAGCGGGAGGGCTCAAGAGACCCAGTACTTC; cdr3_aa: CASSLARTSGRAQETQYF; d_call: TRBD2; j_call: TRBJ2-5; v_call: TRBV7-8; clone_size: .
cdr3_nt: TGTGCCAGCAGTGAGGTTAGCGGGGCCTACAATGAGCAGTTCTTC; cdr3_aa: CASSEVSGAYNEQFF; d_call: TRBD2; j_call: TRBJ2-1; v_call: TRBV2; clone_size: few
cdr3_nt: TGTGCCAGCAGCTGGGACCGCTCCAACACTGAAGCTTTCTTT; cdr3_aa: CASSWDRSNTEAFF; d_call: .; j_call: TRBJ1-1; v_call: TRBV7-9; clone_size: few
cdr3_nt: TGTGCCAGCAGTGAGAACGTCAACTCTGGAAACACCATATATTTT; cdr3_aa: CASSENVNSGNTIYF; d_call: .; j_call: TRBJ1-3; v_call: TRBV25-1; clone_size: few
cdr3_nt: TGTGCCAGCAGCAGGACAGGAGTTGATCAGCCCCAGCATTTT; cdr3_aa: CASSRTGVDQPQHF; d_call: TRBD1; j_call: TRBJ1-5; v_call: TRBV7-2; clone_size: .
cdr3_nt: TGTGCCAGTAGTATAGTGCGTCAGCGGGAGTCGAAAGATACGCAGTATTTT; cdr3_aa: CASSIVRQRESKDTQYF; d_call: TRBD2; j_call: TRBJ2-3; v_call: TRBV19; clone_size: .
cdr3_nt: TGTGCCAGCAGCCCAGGGGATGCTGGCTACACCTTC; cdr3_aa: CASSPGDAGYTF; d_call: .; j_call: TRBJ1-2; v_call: TRBV14; clone_size: few
cdr3_nt: TGTGCCAGCAGCTTAGAGACTAGCGGCACAGATACGCAGTATTTT; cdr3_aa: CASSLETSGTDTQYF; d_call: TRBD2; j_call: TRBJ2-3; v_call: TRBV7-8; clone_size: few
cdr3_nt: TGTGCCAGCAGCCCGAACCGGTGGCGGGATCCAGATACGCAGTATTTT; cdr3_aa: CASSPNRWRDPDTQYF; d_call: .; j_call: TRBJ2-3; v_call: TRBV7-2; clone_size: .
cdr3_nt: TGTGCCAGCAGTGAGTTTCTGGATCAGCCCCAGCATTTT; cdr3_aa: CASSEFLDQPQHF; d_call: .; j_call: TRBJ1-5; v_call: TRBV6-6; clone_size: .
cdr3_nt: TGTGCCAGCAGTCCCCCGAGCCCGAACACCGGGGAGCTGTTTTTT; cdr3_aa: CASSPPSPNTGELFF; d_call: .; j_call: TRBJ2-2; v_call: TRBV28; clone_size: .
cdr3_nt: TGTGCCAGCAGTTTTGCATCTAGCGGGAGGGCGGGGCGGAATGAGCAGTTCTTC; cdr3_aa: CASSFASSGRAGRNEQFF; d_call: TRBD2; j_call: TRBJ2-1; v_call: TRBV28; clone_size: few
cdr3_nt: TGCAGCGTTTATCGCATTCGGAAAGCAGATACGCAGTATTTT; cdr3_aa: CSVYRIRKADTQYF; d_call: .; j_call: TRBJ2-3; v_call: TRBV29-1; clone_size: few
cdr3_nt: TGTGCCAGTAGTAGTCCAGGGGCTACCGAGCAGTTCTTC; cdr3_aa: CASSSPGATEQFF; d_call: .; j_call: TRBJ2-1; v_call: TRBV19; clone_size: .
cdr3_nt: TGTGCCAGCAGTGAGATTCGGACAGGGAACAATGAGCAGTTCTTC; cdr3_aa: CASSEIRTGNNEQFF; d_call: TRBD1; j_call: TRBJ2-1; v_call: TRBV6-1; clone_size: once
cdr3_nt: TGCGCCAGCCGAATTACCTTAGCGGGAGTATCAGATACGCAGTATTTT; cdr3_aa: CASRITLAGVSDTQYF; d_call: TRBD2; j_call: TRBJ2-3; v_call: TRBV5-1; clone_size: .
cdr3_nt: TGCAGCGCCCGTCGGACAGACACAGATACGCAGTATTTT; cdr3_aa: CSARRTDTDTQYF; d_call: .; j_call: TRBJ2-3; v_call: TRBV29-1; clone_size: few
cdr3_nt: TGTGCCACCAGCAGAGATTCTGGAGAGACCCAGTACTTC; cdr3_aa: CATSRDSGETQYF; d_call: .; j_call: TRBJ2-5; v_call: TRBV15; clone_size: .
cdr3_nt: TGTGCCAGCAGTGACAGGGGGGCTTTCTTT; cdr3_aa: CASSDRGAFF; d_call: TRBD1; j_call: TRBJ1-1; v_call: TRBV6-1; clone_size: .
cdr3_nt: TGTGCCAGCAGTTATACGAGCGGGAGGGCCCAGAACGAGCAGTACTTC; cdr3_aa: CASSYTSGRAQNEQYF; d_call: TRBD2; j_call: TRBJ2-7; v_call: TRBV6-6; clone_size: .
cdr3_nt: TGTGCCAGCAGCTTAATAGGGGAGACCCAGTACTTC; cdr3_aa: CASSLIGETQYF; d_call: .; j_call: TRBJ2-5; v_call: TRBV11-2; clone_size: few
cdr3_nt: TGTGCCAGCAGCCAAGGGGGCAGGGCTTCATATAGCAATCAGCCCCAGCATTTT; cdr3_aa: CASSQGGRASYSNQPQHF; d_call: .; j_call: TRBJ1-5; v_call: TRBV14; clone_size: few
cdr3_nt: TGTGCCAGCAGCTTAGAAATGGGTCGCGAGCAGTACTTC; cdr3_aa: CASSLEMGREQYF; d_call: .; j_call: TRBJ2-7; v_call: TRBV7-9; clone_size: few
cdr3_nt: TGTGCCAGCAAGAGACAGGCGGACACTGAAGCTTTCTTT; cdr3_aa: CASKRQADTEAFF; d_call: .; j_call: TRBJ1-1; v_call: TRBV7-9; clone_size: .
cdr3_nt: TGTGCCAGCAGCGTAGTTAGCGGGAGCAACGAGCAGTACTTC; cdr3_aa: CASSVVSGSNEQYF; d_call: TRBD2; j_call: TRBJ2-7; v_call: TRBV9; clone_size: .
cdr3_nt: TGTGCCAGCTCACCACCGACCCGGACGAGCTACGAGCAGTACTTC; cdr3_aa: CASSPPTRTSYEQYF; d_call: .; j_call: TRBJ2-7; v_call: TRBV18; clone_size: .
cdr3_nt: TGTGCCAGCAGCGTTCGGCGGGAGTCCGGGGAGCTGTTTTTT; cdr3_aa: CASSVRRESGELFF; d_call: TRBD2; j_call: TRBJ2-2; v_call: TRBV9; clone_size: .
cdr3_nt: TGTGCCAGCAAAGAGGTTGGAGATACGCAGTATTTT; cdr3_aa: CASKEVGDTQYF; d_call: .; j_call: TRBJ2-3; v_call: TRBV2; clone_size: .
cdr3_nt: TGCGCCAGCAGTAGGAACTCCGGGACTAGCGGCACAGATACGCAGTATTTT; cdr3_aa: CASSRNSGTSGTDTQYF; d_call: TRBD2; j_call: TRBJ2-3; v_call: TRBV10-1; clone_size: .
cdr3_nt: TGCAGTGCCCCGACTAGCCGGGAGCAGTTCTTC; cdr3_aa: CSAPTSREQFF; d_call: TRBD2; j_call: TRBJ2-1; v_call: TRBV20-1; clone_size: few
cdr3_nt: TGCGCCAGCAGTCCCAACACAGATACGCAGTATTTT; cdr3_aa: CASSPNTDTQYF; d_call: .; j_call: TRBJ2-3; v_call: TRBV10-1; clone_size: .
cdr3_nt: TGTGCCAGCAGCCAAGATTCCGGGCCCTACACGTACAATGAGCAGTTCTTC; cdr3_aa: CASSQDSGPYTYNEQFF; d_call: .; j_call: TRBJ2-1; v_call: TRBV4-2; clone_size: .
cdr3_nt: TGTGCCACCAGCGGACAGGGCACAGATACGCAGTATTTT; cdr3_aa: CATSGQGTDTQYF; d_call: TRBD1; j_call: TRBJ2-3; v_call: TRBV15; clone_size: .
cdr3_nt: TGTGCCAGCAGTGAAGGGTTCACAAGCAATCAGCCCCAGCATTTT; cdr3_aa: CASSEGFTSNQPQHF; d_call: .; j_call: TRBJ1-5; v_call: TRBV2; clone_size: .
cdr3_nt: TGTGCCAGCAGTGAAGGGAGCTTTAATTCACCCCTCCACTTT; cdr3_aa: CASSEGSFNSPLHF; d_call: .; j_call: TRBJ1-6; v_call: TRBV2; clone_size: .
cdr3_nt: TGCGCCAGCAGCCAATTGAGCACAGATACGCAGTATTTT; cdr3_aa: CASSQLSTDTQYF; d_call: .; j_call: TRBJ2-3; v_call: TRBV4-3; clone_size: .